One sample yielded the 7 T cell receptor beta chains listed below, sequenced in a study of T cells in Graves' hyperthyroidism and ophthalmopathy. TCR beta CDR3 regions were amplified from RNA. The HTBI primer set served for first-round RT-PCR of the TCR CDR3. TCRdb reanalysed the multiplex PCR reads using MiXCR and keeps one entry per CDR3 protein. The table has roughly 24,000 distinct CDR3 sequences, 40% to 55% seen once; the top ten hold about 9.3%. Input material: blood. Every receptor here comes from a woman aged 25 to 45 with Graves' hyperthyroidism.

Remarks on this clonotype: An end of the junction differs from the germline gene, which may be a read error. The J gene is TRBJ1-2, the V gene TRBV20-1, with TRBD1 as a possible D gene (6 bases). This CDR3 comprises 15 residues. CDR1 is DFQATT and CDR2 is SNEGSKA in the germline V gene (reference sequence). The DNA for the CDR3 is TGCAGTGCTTGGCCTAGCGGGGGCGAAGTCCAAATTGTAATTTTC. Its translation is CSAWPSGGEVQIVIF.

This chain links TRBV5-6 with TRBJ1-1; no reliable D call. This CDR3 has 15 amino acids. Trimming cost V 6 bases and J 9 bases, with 24 bases left between them. Germline-derived CDR1 and CDR2 are SGHDT and YYEEEE. The CDR3 spells CASTLRPGAGGKAFF. The CDR3 DNA sequence: TGTGCCAGCACCCTGAGGCCGGGCGCAGGAGGAAAAGCTTTCTTT.

The chain combines TRBV6-1 with TRBJ1-3; D is undetermined. The CDR3 has 14 amino acids. V lost 9 bases to trimming and J lost 0 bases, with 12 bases between them. CDR1 is MNHNS and CDR2 is SASEGT in the germline V gene. The chain's CDR3 is CASLLEISGNTIYF. DNA of the CDR3: TGTGCCAGTCTCCTCGAGATCTCTGGAAACACCATATATTTT.

This clonotype appeared many times. CDR3 nucleotides: TGTGCCAGCAGCCCTACAAGCGGGAGGGCCGGGGAGACCCAGTACTTC. Translation: CASSPTSGRAGETQYF. V and J are TRBV5-4 and TRBJ2-5; 10 bases are a match to TRBD2. The V gene end was trimmed by 4 bases and the J gene end by 5 bases; junction bases not matched to a gene: 11. Per germline, CDR1 SGHNT and CDR2 YYREEE (reference sequence). The CDR3 runs 16 residues. Complete variable domain (other parts from reference TRBV5-4 and TRBJ2-5): ETGVTQSPTHLIKTRGQQVTLRCSSQSGHNTVSWYQQALGQGPQFIFQYYREEENGRGNFPPRFSGLQFPNYSSELNVNALELDDSALYLCASSPTSGRAGETQYFGPGTRLLVL.

This clonotype showed up many times. The rearrangement uses TRBV20-1 and TRBJ2-5, with a possible D match to TRBD1 (6 bases). Trimming took off 0 bases at V and 6 bases at J, with 20 bases between the two ends. Per the germline V gene, CDR1 is DFQATT and CDR2 is SNEGSKA (reference sequence). The CDR3 spans 16 residues. CDR3 region: CSARDLTGERLKTQYF. The CDR3 nucleotides read TGCAGTGCTAGAGACTTGACAGGTGAACGGCTGAAGACCCAGTACTTC.

The rearrangement uses TRBV20-1 and TRBJ1-2; 9 bases agree with TRBD1. The CDR3 consists of 14 residues. Trimming at V came to 0 bases and at J to 5 bases, leaving 4 bases not matched to a gene. Germline CDR1 and CDR2: DFQATT and SNEGSKA (reference sequence). CDR3 loop: CSARDKGTGYGYTF. CDR3 in DNA: TGCAGTGCTAGAGATAAGGGGACAGGGTATGGCTACACCTTC.

Sample share makes this clonotype medium-sized. The chain combines TRBV19 with TRBJ1-5; TRBD1 might be the D (6 bases). This CDR3 is 15 amino acids long. Trimming stripped 8 bases from V and 4 bases from J, with 18 bases between. Germline V lookup: CDR1 LNHDA, CDR2 SQIVND (reference sequence). The CDR3 DNA follows: TGTGCCAGTCAGGGTAAGGGTAGGGGGAATCAGCCCCAGCATTTT. Protein: CASQGKGRGNQPQHF.